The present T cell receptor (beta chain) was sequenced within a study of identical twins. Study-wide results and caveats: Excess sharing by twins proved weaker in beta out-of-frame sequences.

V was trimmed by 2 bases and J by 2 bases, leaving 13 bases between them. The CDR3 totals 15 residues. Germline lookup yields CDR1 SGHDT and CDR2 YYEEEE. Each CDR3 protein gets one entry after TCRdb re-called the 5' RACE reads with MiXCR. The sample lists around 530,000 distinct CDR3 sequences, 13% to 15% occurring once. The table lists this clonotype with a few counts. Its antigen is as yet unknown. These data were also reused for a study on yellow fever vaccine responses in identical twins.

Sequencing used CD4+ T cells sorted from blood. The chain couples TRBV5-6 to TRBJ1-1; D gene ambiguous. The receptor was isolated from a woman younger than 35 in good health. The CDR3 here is CASSLITIPNTEAFF. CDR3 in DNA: TGTGCCAGCAGCTTAATAACGATACCTAACACTGAAGCTTTCTTT.